The clone carrying this T cell receptor (beta chain) was counted only a few times. Some clones are missing from TCRdb's copy, which holds only in-frame ones; the method was immunoSEQ multiplex PCR. The sample holds 700,000 or so clones, approximately 83% seen once. The V gene lost 0 bases and the J gene lost 4 bases, with 18 bases spanning the gap. The V gene's germline CDR1 is LNHNV and CDR2 YYDKDF (reference sequence). The CDR3 contains 18 residues. These data are taken from a study of shared T cell receptors in the human thymus. This sample also belongs to another study, concerning human thymus T cells. That work states: Donation came from healthy Finnish infants having corrective surgery for congenital heart defects. The thymus was resected at corrective cardiac surgery. It looked as if thymic and blood repertoires used V and J genes in a biased way. Unrelated individuals were reported by related research to share highly overlapping thymic repertoires.

The receptor was isolated from a girl under three years old with a congenital heart defect. The V call is TRBV15, the J call TRBJ2-2; perhaps TRBD2 as D (6 bases). Sequencing was done on a sample of thymocytes. This CDR3 reads CATSRDPGQGGITGELFF. CDR3 sequence (DNA): TGTGCCACCAGCAGAGATCCTGGGCAGGGCGGGATCACCGGGGAGCTGTTTTTT.